This T cell receptor (beta chain) is drawn from a study of vaccination and CD4 T cells after COVID-19. In the study overall: The study collected post-vaccine samples a median about 73 days after dose two, with a range of 14 to 241. Stimuli were overlapping spike peptide pools of SARS-CoV-2 and three common cold coronaviruses (HCoV-NL63, HCoV-OC43, HCoV-229E).

An Oncomine TCR Beta short-read assay was used to sequence the DNA from cultured CD4+ T cells. In TCRdb, the PCR reads were re-called with MiXCR into one record per CDR3 protein. The sample lists 14,000 or so distinct CDR3 sequences; about 64% were seen once. Note on this clonotype: Its antigen is as yet unknown.

The treatment denotes: roughly nine-day PBMC culture with coronavirus spike peptide pools or control peptides (ViraFEST assay). This clonotype was sampled from a human donor who had recovered from COVID-19. The specimen was CD4+ T cells from blood, cultured in vitro.

The CDR3 DNA reads TGTGCCAGCAGCTTGAGTCTCCAGCCCCAGCATTTT. Translating it yields CASSLSLQPQHF. The chain employs TRBV7-8 and TRBJ1-5; no reliable D call. CDR1 and CDR2 (germline): SGHVS, FQNEAQ. The CDR3 is made up of 12 amino acids. Between the trimmed V and J ends, which lost 3 bases and 7 bases, there was a span of 7 bases. Full variable domain (remainder filled in from reference TRBV7-8 and TRBJ1-5): GAGVSQSPRYKVAKRGQDVALRCDPISGHVSLFWYQQALGQGPEFLTYFQNEAQLDKSGLPSDRFFAERPEGSVSTLKIQRTQQEDSAVYLCASSLSLQPQHFGDGTRLSIL.